This entry concerns a single T cell receptor beta chain. Sequencing used immunoSEQ multiplex PCR; TCRdb keeps in-frame clones, though not all of them. The repertoire has under 150,000 clones, 80% to 95% of them found once; the top ten carry approximately 11%. The ends were cut back, 2 bases at V and 3 bases at J, with 12 bases in the middle. CDR1 and CDR2 from the germline V gene are SGHDT and YYEEEE. The CDR3 totals 15 residues. The data are from a study of control samples from healthy donors and cancer patients. This receptor was identified in a man between 25 and 39 years old in good health. The material sequenced was blood. The chain carries TRBV5-6 and TRBJ2-4, with D perhaps TRBD2 (5 bases). The CDR3 DNA is TGTGCCAGCAGCTTCCCGGGGTCGGACAAAAACATTCAGTACTTC. This encodes CASSFPGSDKNIQYF.